Each of the 32 T cell receptor beta chains below was sequenced from the same sample in a study of T cell responses to AZD1222 COVID-19 vaccine. Assay: immunoSEQ multiplex PCR; the TCRdb copy retains only in-frame clones and omits some. This table has over 100,000 clones, about 86% appearing once. The sample was peripheral blood, taken on day 0 of AZD1222 vaccination. All receptors come from an adult in good health.

The rearrangement links TRBV6-5 to TRBJ2-4; possible D gene TRBD1, 5 bases. Germline V lookup: CDR1 MNHEY, CDR2 SVGAGI. CDR3 length equals 16 residues. Trimming left V 0 bases short and J 1 base short, with 10 bases between. CDR3 sequence reads: CASSYSQGVAKNIQYF. CDR3 nucleotides: TGTGCCAGCAGTTACTCCCAAGGGGTGGCCAAAAACATTCAGTACTTC.

The V gene is TRBV19, the J gene TRBJ2-2, with 13 positions matching TRBD2. Looked up from germline, CDR1 is LNHDA and CDR2 is SQIVND (reference sequence). This CDR3 is built from 16 residues. The ends lost 4 bases at V and 6 bases at J; junction bases unmatched: 5. The CDR3 protein is CASSKGLAGYPGELFF. Written as DNA, the CDR3 is TGTGCCAGTAGTAAGGGACTAGCGGGGTATCCCGGGGAGCTGTTTTTT.

The V and J genes are TRBV5-6 and TRBJ2-2; D gene ambiguous. With 1 base removed from V and 7 bases from J, the gap between germline ends came to 5 bases. This CDR3 is built from 12 residues. CDR1 is SGHDT and CDR2 is YYEEEE in the germline V gene. The CDR3 sequence is CASSLSSGELFF. CDR3 nucleotides: TGTGCCAGCAGCTTGTCTAGCGGGGAGCTGTTTTTT.

This sequence joins TRBV7-3 and TRBJ2-2, with 10 bases matching TRBD2. The V gene's germline CDR1 is SGHTA and CDR2 FQGTGA. The CDR3 loop spans 15 amino acids. Unmatched junction bases numbered 5, after V lost 8 bases and J lost 2 bases. The CDR3 DNA reads as TGTGCCAGCCATAGCGGGGGGCTAAACACCGGGGAGCTGTTTTTT. The encoded protein is CASHSGGLNTGELFF.

This clone was counted a single time. The rearrangement joins TRBV28 to TRBJ2-1; D not certain. Germline V gene data show CDR1 as MDHEN and CDR2 as SYDVKM. Trimming cost V 6 bases and J 3 bases, with 15 bases left between them. The CDR3 totals 15 residues. CDR3 nucleotide sequence: TGTGCCAGCAGCCGCCGGACCTCCCACTACAATGAGCAGTTCTTC. As protein: CASSRRTSHYNEQFF.

CDR3 coding DNA: TGTGCCAGCAGTGAAGCGTTTGGACAGGCAGCTTTCTTT. Its protein is CASSEAFGQAAFF. The chain is built from TRBV2 and TRBJ1-1, with 7 bases fitting TRBD1. V gave up 0 bases and J gave up 10 bases; unmatched junction bases: 5. Germline V lookup: CDR1 SNHLY, CDR2 FYNNEI. This CDR3 has 13 residues.

This chain links TRBV7-9 with TRBJ1-5; D gene uncertain. Per germline, CDR1 SEHNR and CDR2 FQNEAQ (reference sequence). The CDR3 consists of 13 residues. The V gene lost 0 bases and the J gene lost 5 bases, with 5 bases spanning the gap. CDR3 in amino acids: CASSLALDQPQHF. DNA for the CDR3: TGTGCCAGCAGCTTAGCCCTCGATCAGCCCCAGCATTTT.

The chain has TRBV7-2 and TRBJ2-7; D is unclear. Trimming pared 1 base from V and 2 bases from J, leaving 6 bases between. The CDR3 runs to 13 residues. Germline V gene sequence: CDR1 SGHTA, CDR2 FQGNSA. CDR3 sequence (DNA): TGTGCCAGCAGCTTAGATTTCACCTACGAGCAGTACTTC. It is translated as CASSLDFTYEQYF.

This chain joins TRBV7-9 and TRBJ2-3, with 8 bases aligning to TRBD2. V shed 5 bases, J shed 0 bases, and the junction held 7 bases outside the gene matches. The germline V gene encodes CDR1 SEHNR and CDR2 FQNEAQ (reference sequence). This CDR3 contains 16 residues. The CDR3 spells CASSRRGGMSTDTQYF. DNA for the CDR3: TGTGCCAGCAGCCGTCGGGGGGGGATGAGCACAGATACGCAGTATTTT.

V and J are TRBV5-5 and TRBJ1-1; D gene unclear. This CDR3 contains 13 residues. Per the germline V gene, CDR1 is SGHKS and CDR2 is YYEKEE (reference sequence). The V end lost 4 bases, the J end lost 1 base, and 8 bases lay between the germline ends. CDR3 residues: CASSLRGNTEAFF. DNA of the CDR3: TGTGCCAGCAGCCTGAGAGGGAACACTGAAGCTTTCTTT.

The chain combines TRBV30 with TRBJ2-7; D is uncertain. The CDR3 spans 11 residues. Looked up from germline, CDR1 is GTSNPN and CDR2 is SVGIG (reference sequence). Deletions cut 0 bases from V and 5 bases from J, with 5 bases between. The CDR3 spells CAWSVLHEQYF. The CDR3 DNA follows: TGTGCCTGGAGTGTCCTGCACGAGCAGTACTTC.

The rearrangement uses TRBV24-1 and TRBJ2-1; a possible D gene is TRBD2 (6 bases). The V end was cut by 1 base, the J end by 6 bases, with 21 bases between. This CDR3 comprises 18 residues. Germline lookup yields CDR1 KGHDR and CDR2 SFDVKD. CDR3 protein: CATSDLRTKGRSTNEQFF. As DNA, the CDR3 is TGTGCCACCAGTGATTTAAGGACTAAGGGAAGAAGTACCAATGAGCAGTTCTTC.

This clone was seen only a few times. The chain is built from TRBV9 and TRBJ2-2; D may be TRBD1 (8 bases). The CDR3 extends over 18 amino acids. Trimming took off 0 bases at V and 4 bases at J, with 19 bases between the two ends. The germline gives CDR1 SGDLS, CDR2 YYNGEE. The CDR3 protein is CASSVATLTGEGTGELFF. CDR3 in DNA: TGTGCCAGCAGCGTAGCTACCCTGACAGGGGAGGGCACCGGGGAGCTGTTTTTT.

This chain joins TRBV7-9 and TRBJ2-7, with a tentative D call TRBD1 (6 bases). Trimming took 5 bases from V and 6 from J, leaving 14 bases between them. The CDR3 covers 13 residues. CDR1 and CDR2 from the germline V gene are SEHNR and FQNEAQ (reference sequence). In DNA form, the CDR3 reads TGTGCCAGCAGCCTCTTGGAAGGGGGCGAGCAGTACTTC. This translates into CASSLLEGGEQYF.

The chain uses TRBV7-6 and TRBJ1-2; D is possibly TRBD1 (5 bases). The V and J ends lost 1 base and 4 bases respectively, with 13 bases between them. The length of the CDR3 is 15 residues. Germline V CDR1 and CDR2: SGHVS, FNYEAQ. CDR3: CASSLVWGQGYGYTF. CDR3 bases: TGTGCCAGCAGCTTAGTATGGGGCCAGGGCTATGGCTACACCTTC.

The genes are TRBV7-8 and TRBJ1-3; D is unclear. The CDR3 sequence is 14 residues long. Between the trimmed V and J ends, which lost 4 bases and 4 bases, there was a span of 11 bases. The germline CDR1 and CDR2 sequences are SGHVS and FQNEAQ. The CDR3 nucleotides read TGTGCCAGCAGCTCCGCGCGGGGAGGAAACACCATATATTTT. Its protein product is CASSSARGGNTIYF.

The gene calls are TRBV27 and TRBJ1-5, with 9 bases matching TRBD1. V shed 10 bases and J 2 bases; nucleotides not matched to a gene: 6. CDR1 MNHEY and CDR2 SMNVEV come from the germline V gene (reference sequence). This CDR3 has 14 amino acids. In DNA, the CDR3 is TGTGCCACCCGGCGGACAGGGGGCAATCAGCCCCAGCATTTT. This translates into CATRRTGGNQPQHF.

In this sample, this clone turned up a few times. V and J are TRBV5-1 and TRBJ1-2; 10 bases match TRBD1. The J segment lost 6 bases and the V segment lost 5 bases, leaving 4 bases of the junction unmatched. CDR1 and CDR2 from the germline V gene are SGHRS and YFSETQ. The CDR3 totals 13 residues. The CDR3: CASRPTGGDGYTF. CDR3 coding DNA: TGCGCCAGCAGACCGACAGGGGGCGATGGCTACACCTTC.

The chain carries TRBV6-2 or TRBV6-3 and TRBJ2-5; 9 bases are a match to TRBD1. J lost 2 bases, V lost 2 bases, and 9 bases had no gene match. The V gene's germline CDR1 is MNHEY and CDR2 SVGEGT. The CDR3 consists of 17 residues. Here the CDR3 reads CASSYPPWDRAQETQYF. In nucleotides, the CDR3 is TGTGCCAGCAGTTACCCGCCCTGGGACAGGGCTCAAGAGACCCAGTACTTC.

This chain connects TRBV12-3 or TRBV12-4 to TRBJ2-1; the D is unclear. Between the trimmed V and J ends, which lost 3 bases and 6 bases, there was a span of 6 bases. CDR3 length: 12 residues. DNA for the CDR3: TGTGCCAGCAGTTTCTCTAGCAATGAGCAGTTCTTC. It specifies CASSFSSNEQFF.

The chain carries TRBV21-1 and TRBJ1-5. TRBV21-1 is a pseudogene. The CDR3 is 18 residues long. The CDR3 DNA follows: TGTGCCAGCAGCTCCCCGGGAGGGAAATTAGATGGGGGACAGCCCCAGCATTTT. It encodes CASSSPGGKLDGGQPQHF.

The chain couples TRBV19 to TRBJ1-6; a possible D gene is TRBD1 (5 bases). The germline gives CDR1 LNHDA, CDR2 SQIVND (reference sequence). Trimming removed 5 bases from V and 6 bases from J, with 11 bases in between. The CDR3 extends over 14 amino acids. DNA for the CDR3: TGTGCCAGTAGTCCCCGACAGCTTAATTCACCCCTCCACTTT. Amino acid sequence: CASSPRQLNSPLHF.

The chain carries TRBV7-2 and TRBJ2-7; 9 nucleotides align to TRBD2. V shed 5 bases and J 4 bases; nucleotides not matched to a gene: 9. Germline CDR1 is SGHTA and CDR2 is FQGNSA. The CDR3 length is 15 residues. CDR3 nucleotide sequence: TGTGCCAGCAGCCCTCGCGGGGGGGTACGGTACGAGCAGTACTTC. Translation gives CASSPRGGVRYEQYF.

The genes are TRBV5-8 and TRBJ1-5, with 9 bases lining up with TRBD1. CDR3 length equals 18 residues. Trimming at V came to 5 bases and at J to 0 bases, leaving 12 bases not matched to a gene. CDR1 is SGHTS and CDR2 is YDEGEE in the germline V gene. The CDR3 sequence: CASSLVEQGAYSNQPQHF. The CDR3 DNA reads as TGTGCCAGCAGTTTAGTGGAACAGGGGGCGTATAGCAATCAGCCCCAGCATTTT.

This chain connects TRBV12-3 or TRBV12-4 to TRBJ1-2; no firm D call. CDR3 length: 13 residues. The V end was cut by 1 base, the J end by 2 bases, with 5 bases between. The CDR3 reads CASSLGQNYGYTF. The CDR3 coding sequence is TGTGCCAGCAGTTTAGGACAAAACTATGGCTACACCTTC.

The chain joins TRBV7-7 to TRBJ2-3; possibly TRBD2 for D (6 bases). Germline-derived CDR1 and CDR2 are SSHAT and FNYEAQ (reference sequence). Trimming pared 3 bases from V and 3 bases from J, leaving 7 bases between. The CDR3 totals 13 residues. The CDR3 loop is CASSFSGTDTQYF. The CDR3 DNA follows: TGTGCCAGCAGCTTTAGCGGTACAGATACGCAGTATTTT.

This clone came up once. The CDR3 nucleotides read TGTGCCAGCAGTCTGGACGGAGGAACCTACGAGCAGTACTTC. Its translation: CASSLDGGTYEQYF. The rearrangement uses TRBV6-6 and TRBJ2-7, with D possibly matching TRBD2 (5 bases). CDR3 length: 14 amino acids. The germline CDR1 and CDR2 sequences are MNHNY and SVGAGI (reference sequence). Trimming took off 5 bases at V and 2 bases at J, with 13 bases between the two ends.

This chain connects TRBV2 to TRBJ2-2; 7 positions match TRBD2. V lost 0 bases, J lost 10 bases, and 5 bases stayed unmatched. The CDR3 spans 14 residues. CDR1 SNHLY and CDR2 FYNNEI come from the germline V gene. DNA of the CDR3: TGTGCCAGCAGTGAAGCCGCTAGCGGAACGGAGCTGTTTTTT. Translated, it gives CASSEAASGTELFF. Combining the CDR3 with reference TRBV2 and TRBJ2-2 gives the whole variable domain EPEVTQTPSHQVTQMGQEVILRCVPISNHLYFYWYRQILGQKVEFLVSFYNNEISEKSEIFDDQFSVERPDGSNFTLKIRSTKLEDSAMYFCASSEAASGTELFFGEGSRLTVL.

The chain recombines TRBV19 with TRBJ1-2; D gene unclear. V lost 4 bases and J 1 base, leaving 16 bases between the germline ends. In germline, CDR1 is LNHDA, CDR2 SQIVND (reference sequence). The CDR3 has 16 amino acids. The CDR3 spells CASSTLRGPVNYGYTF. For the CDR3, the DNA is TGTGCCAGTAGTACCCTTAGAGGGCCCGTTAACTATGGCTACACCTTC.

J is TRBJ1-5 and V is TRBV12-3 or TRBV12-4; possible D gene TRBD1, 5 bases. CDR3 size: 12 residues. Between the trimmed V and J ends, which lost 2 bases and 6 bases, there was a span of 5 bases. For the CDR3, the DNA is TGTGCCAGCAGTTTAAGGGGTCAGCCCCAGCATTTT. This codes for CASSLRGQPQHF.

The sample holds one count of this clone. The rearrangement joins TRBV11-2 to TRBJ1-2; D unclear. Germline V lookup: CDR1 SGHAT, CDR2 FQNNGV. Trimming took 2 bases from V and 7 from J, leaving 11 bases between them. The CDR3 loop spans 13 amino acids. DNA of the CDR3: TGTGCCAGCAGCTTAAGCCCGGTGCGTGGCTACACCTTC. It translates to CASSLSPVRGYTF. Supplemented by reference TRBV11-2 and TRBJ1-2, the full variable domain reads EAGVAQSPRYKIIEKRQSVAFWCNPISGHATLYWYQQILGQGPKLLIQFQNNGVVDDSQLPKDRFSAERLKGVDSTLKIQPAKLEDSAVYLCASSLSPVRGYTFGSGTRLTVV.

The rearrangement uses TRBV18 and TRBJ2-1; D remains ambiguous. Germline values: CDR1 KGHSH, CDR2 LQKENI. This CDR3 has 15 amino acids. V dropped 4 bases and J dropped 0 bases, with 10 bases sitting between them. The CDR3 protein is CASSRSQSSYNEQFF. The CDR3 region has the DNA TGTGCCAGCTCACGGTCACAGAGCTCCTACAATGAGCAGTTCTTC. Full variable domain (rest looked up from reference TRBV18 and TRBJ2-1): NAGVMQNPRHLVRRRGQEARLRCSPMKGHSHVYWYRQLPEEGLKFMVYLQKENIIDESGMPKERFSAEFPKEGPSILRIQQVVRGDSAAYFCASSRSQSSYNEQFFGPGTRLTVL.